Following are 23 T cell receptor beta chains from one sample sequenced in a study of CD8 T cells in Susac syndrome. RNA in amounts of roughly 0.5 to 1 ug was reverse transcribed with random hexamers. Via MiXCR, TCRdb re-called the immunoSEQ multiplex PCR reads, giving one row per CDR3 protein. This table holds some 160,000 distinct CDR3 sequences, 90% to 95% found once. Material for sequencing was CD4+ T cells from PBMCs. These receptors were collected from a human donor in good health.

The rearrangement links TRBV10-3 to TRBJ2-3; 12 bases match TRBD2. Looked up from germline, CDR1 is ENHRY and CDR2 is SYGVKD. V gave up 7 bases and J gave up 2 bases; unmatched junction bases: 4. The CDR3 contains 15 residues. CDR3 bases: TGTGCCATCACCCCTAGCGGGAGGGCCACAGATACGCAGTATTTT. This encodes CAITPSGRATDTQYF.

The gene calls are TRBV2 and TRBJ2-3, with D hard to call. CDR1 SNHLY and CDR2 FYNNEI come from the germline V gene. The CDR3 sequence is 14 residues long. Between the trimmed V and J ends, which lost 0 bases and 8 bases, there was a span of 12 bases. This CDR3 is CASSEAPGKGTQYF. CDR3 in DNA: TGTGCCAGCAGTGAAGCGCCAGGCAAGGGTACGCAGTATTTT. Full variable domain (remainder filled in from reference TRBV2 and TRBJ2-3): EPEVTQTPSHQVTQMGQEVILRCVPISNHLYFYWYRQILGQKVEFLVSFYNNEISEKSEIFDDQFSVERPDGSNFTLKIRSTKLEDSAMYFCASSEAPGKGTQYFGPGTRLTVL.

The chain combines TRBV5-1 with TRBJ2-3; no clear D. Deletions cut 3 bases from V and 0 bases from J, with 8 bases between. CDR3 length: 14 amino acids. Per germline, CDR1 SGHRS and CDR2 YFSETQ. The CDR3 nucleotides read TGCGCCAGCAGCTATCTAGAAAGCACAGATACGCAGTATTTT. Amino acids: CASSYLESTDTQYF.

The chain has TRBV5-1 and TRBJ2-4, with D unclear. The germline V gene encodes CDR1 SGHRS and CDR2 YFSETQ. This CDR3 contains 14 residues. The ends were cut back, 0 bases at V and 0 bases at J, with 4 bases in the middle. CDR3 DNA sequence: TGCGCCAGCAGCTTGGGTGGAGCCAAAAACATTCAGTACTTC. It encodes CASSLGGAKNIQYF.

The CDR3 nucleotides read TGTGCCAGCAGTTATCGAAAGGGGAGAATGGATGGCTACACCTTC. Residues: CASSYRKGRMDGYTF. The chain recombines TRBV6-5 with TRBJ1-2, with a weak D call TRBD1 (5 bases). CDR3 length: 15 amino acids. Per germline, CDR1 MNHEY and CDR2 SVGAGI. The V gene lost 3 bases and the J gene lost 6 bases, with 17 bases spanning the gap.

The chain is built from TRBV3-1 and TRBJ2-2; D unclear. V was trimmed by 6 bases and J by 2 bases, leaving 10 bases between them. The CDR3 contains 14 residues. CDR1 and CDR2 from the germline V gene are LGHDT and YNNKEL (reference sequence). The CDR3 DNA reads as TGTGCCAGCAGTCAAATCCTTAACACCGGGGAGCTGTTTTTT. Encoded protein: CASSQILNTGELFF. The full variable domain, rest sourced from reference TRBV3-1 and TRBJ2-2, is DTAVSQTPKYLVTQMGNDKSIKCEQNLGHDTMYWYKQDSKKFLKIMFSYNNKELIINETVPNRFSPKSPDKAHLNLHINSLELGDSAVYFCASSQILNTGELFFGEGSRLTVL.

This chain links TRBV12-3 or TRBV12-4 with TRBJ2-2; perhaps D is TRBD1 or TRBD2 (5 bases each). Trimming pared 1 base from V and 0 bases from J, leaving 12 bases between. This CDR3 has 17 residues. The CDR3 DNA is TGTGCCAGCAGTTTAGGGACCGGGACCGCGAACACCGGGGAGCTGTTTTTT. This translates into CASSLGTGTANTGELFF.

The chain recombines TRBV6-1 with TRBJ2-7; perhaps TRBD1 as D (6 bases). This CDR3 contains 13 residues. The V gene's germline CDR1 is MNHNS and CDR2 SASEGT. V shed 6 bases and J shed 1 base, with 10 bases lying between them. The CDR3 region is CASRGDKSYEQYF. CDR3 sequence (DNA): TGTGCCAGCAGGGGGGACAAATCCTACGAGCAGTACTTC.

This chain uses TRBV7-9 with TRBJ2-7; TRBD2 matches 8 bases. Germline trimming cut 4 bases from V and 3 bases from J; bases unmatched to any gene: 8. From germline, CDR1 is SEHNR and CDR2 FQNEAQ (reference sequence). This CDR3 is built from 15 residues. The CDR3 bases are TGTGCCAGCAGCTCGACCGGGGGGGGGCGCTACGAGCAGTACTTC. This translates into CASSSTGGGRYEQYF.

The rearrangement uses TRBV9 and TRBJ2-7, with a weak D call TRBD1 (6 bases). CDR1 and CDR2 from the germline V gene are SGDLS and YYNGEE. The CDR3 spans 15 residues. Trimming removed 0 bases from V and 1 base from J, with 11 bases in between. The CDR3 DNA sequence: TGTGCCAGCAGCGTAGAAACAGGGAGTTCCTACGAGCAGTACTTC. The encoded protein is CASSVETGSSYEQYF.

The genes are TRBV19 and TRBJ2-7; TRBD1 matches at 8 bases. Germline assignment: CDR1 LNHDA and CDR2 SQIVND (reference sequence). V gave up 7 bases and J gave up 5 bases; unmatched junction bases: 10. The CDR3 sequence is 14 residues long. CDR3 nucleotide sequence: TGTGCCAGTACGGAGGGGACAGGCGGACACGAGCAGTACTTC. Translation gives CASTEGTGGHEQYF.

This clonotype was detected once. The V call is TRBV7-2, the J call TRBJ1-2; 10 nucleotides line up with TRBD1. CDR3 length: 14 amino acids. Germline values: CDR1 SGHTA, CDR2 FQGNSA. Trimming took 5 bases from V and 7 from J; bases not matched to a gene: 7. The CDR3 region is CASSTDRGQSGYTF. In DNA, the CDR3 is TGTGCCAGCAGCACAGACAGGGGGCAGTCTGGCTACACCTTC.

The chain carries TRBV5-1 and TRBJ2-5; D perhaps matches TRBD1 (6 bases). The V end was cut by 4 bases, the J end by 5 bases, with 18 bases between. Per the germline V gene, CDR1 is SGHRS and CDR2 is YFSETQ. The CDR3 is 15 residues long. Here the CDR3 reads CASSTNGQFGETQYF. Written as DNA, the CDR3 is TGCGCCAGCAGCACCAACGGACAGTTCGGGGAGACCCAGTACTTC.

This chain uses TRBV10-3 with TRBJ2-7; TRBD1 matches 7 bases. Per germline, CDR1 ENHRY and CDR2 SYGVKD. V lost 8 bases, J lost 2 bases, and 9 bases stayed unmatched. The CDR3 sequence is 14 residues long. This CDR3 reads CAIGVWDSPYEQYF. The CDR3 DNA reads as TGTGCCATCGGAGTCTGGGACAGTCCCTACGAGCAGTACTTC.

This chain uses TRBV27 with TRBJ2-7; TRBD1 aligns across 10 bases. V shed 5 bases and J 9 bases; nucleotides not matched to a gene: 7. CDR3 length: 13 residues. The germline CDR1 and CDR2 sequences are MNHEY and SMNVEV (reference sequence). CDR3 DNA: TGTGCCAGCAGTGTGGACAGGGGGGGAAGGCAGTACTTC. This translates into CASSVDRGGRQYF.

This clonotype came up a few times. The junction does not match germline at one end; this may be a read error. V gene TRBV29-1 combines with J gene TRBJ1-1; no firm D call. CDR3 length: 12 amino acids. CDR1 is SQVTM, CDR2 ANQGSEA, per germline. CDR3 region: CSVVRMNTEAFF. In DNA, the CDR3 is TGCAGCGTTGTGAGGATGAACACTGAGGCTTTCTTT.

J is TRBJ2-2 and V is TRBV2, with TRBD1 identical over 7 bases. The CDR3 covers 15 residues. V lost 8 bases to trimming and J lost 1 base; unmatched junction nucleotides: 7. CDR1 and CDR2 (germline): SNHLY, FYNNEI. CDR3 DNA: TGTGCCAGCCAGAGGGACAGATTGAACACCGGGGAGCTGTTTTTT. It translates to CASQRDRLNTGELFF.

The rearrangement joins TRBV20-1 to TRBJ1-2; 9 positions agree with TRBD1. Trimming removed 1 base from V and 8 bases from J; junction bases left unmatched: 5. There are 13 residues in the CDR3. Germline-derived CDR1 and CDR2 are DFQATT and SNEGSKA (reference sequence). The DNA of the CDR3 is TGCAGTGCTAGAGCGGGACAGGGAGGCGGCTACACCTTC. Its translation is CSARAGQGGGYTF.

The V and J genes are TRBV4-1 and TRBJ1-4; unclear D gene. CDR3 length: 15 residues. CDR1 and CDR2 (germline): MGHRA, YSYEKL. V lost 5 bases and J 7 bases, leaving 17 bases between the germline ends. CDR3 sequence (DNA): TGCGCCAGCAGCACCCCCCTGAGAGGCGGTGAAAAACTGTTTTTT. Protein: CASSTPLRGGEKLFF.

The V call is TRBV5-1, the J call TRBJ2-3; 8 bases map to TRBD1. Per germline, CDR1 SGHRS and CDR2 YFSETQ. The CDR3 length is 15 residues. Trimming removed 4 bases from V and 6 bases from J; junction bases left unmatched: 10. CDR3 sequence reads: CASSPGTGGGDTQYF. Written as DNA, the CDR3 is TGCGCCAGCAGCCCGGGGACAGGAGGCGGGGATACGCAGTATTTT.

This clonotype was detected only once. The rearrangement uses TRBV5-6 and TRBJ2-1; TRBD2 might be the D (5 bases). The CDR3 covers 13 residues. The germline CDR1 and CDR2 sequences are SGHDT and YYEEEE. Trimming left V 2 bases short and J 9 bases short, with 12 bases between. CDR3 sequence: CASSLGPEGEQFF. The CDR3 nucleotides are TGTGCCAGCAGCTTAGGCCCCGAGGGTGAGCAGTTCTTC.

In DNA form, the CDR3 reads TGCAGTGCTGACGACGGGATTAACTATGGCTACACCTTC. Translated: CSADDGINYGYTF. The V gene is TRBV20-1, the J gene TRBJ1-2, with no clear D. Between the trimmed V and J ends, which lost 5 bases and 1 base, there was a span of 11 bases. The CDR3 is 13 amino acids. Germline V CDR1 and CDR2: DFQATT, SNEGSKA (reference sequence).

V usage is TRBV20-1 and J usage is TRBJ1-5, with TRBD1 identical over 9 bases. The CDR3 covers 13 residues. The germline gives CDR1 DFQATT, CDR2 SNEGSKA (reference sequence). V lost 3 bases, J lost 10 bases, and 7 bases stayed unmatched. The CDR3 nucleotides read TGCAGTGCTAGTCCTCGGACAGGGGACCCCCAGCATTTT. It translates to CSASPRTGDPQHF.